The next 6 T cell receptor beta chains were all read from a single sample in a study of blood T cell repertoires in COVID-19. This table comes from immunoSEQ multiplex PCR, and its TCRdb copy is limited to in-frame clones, with some not included. The repertoire holds 490,000 or so clones, roughly nine tenths seen once, with approximately 8% in the top ten. The sample comprised PBMCs or T cells enriched from blood (not recorded which). Every receptor here comes from a woman in her fifties or sixties who had recovered from COVID-19.

The gene calls are TRBV19 and TRBJ2-5, with TRBD1 matching over 7 bases. CDR3 length: 13 amino acids. Germline trimming cut 8 bases from V and 4 bases from J; bases unmatched to any gene: 7. Germline CDR1 is LNHDA and CDR2 is SQIVND (reference sequence). The DNA for the CDR3 is TGTGCCAGTTGCGACAGGGCAGCAGAGACCCAGTACTTC. Translated: CASCDRAAETQYF.

On this clone: Other DNA variants within this sample encode the same CDR3. The chain is built from TRBV5-1 and TRBJ2-6, with 7 bases fitting TRBD1. Germline-derived CDR1 and CDR2 are SGHRS and YFSETQ. The CDR3 runs 15 residues. V trimming: 2 bases; J trimming: 2 bases; junction bases outside the gene matches: 1. The DNA for the CDR3 is TGCGCCAGCAGCTTAAGGGGGCCTGGGGCCAACGTCCTGACTTTC. The encoded protein is CASSLRGPGANVLTF.

The chain combines TRBV7-2 with TRBJ2-7, with 9 bases identical to TRBD1. Per germline, CDR1 SGHTA and CDR2 FQGNSA. The CDR3 extends over 15 amino acids. V shed 0 bases, J shed 7 bases, and the junction held 7 bases outside the gene matches. The CDR3 reads CASSLAGSGTGEQYF. The CDR3 nucleotides read TGTGCCAGCAGCTTAGCGGGATCCGGGACAGGGGAGCAGTACTTC. The whole variable domain, remainder taken from reference TRBV7-2 and TRBJ2-7, is GAGVSQSPSNKVTEKGKDVELRCDPISGHTALYWYRQSLGQGLEFLIYFQGNSAPDKSGLPSDRFSAERTGGSVSTLTIQRTQQEDSAVYLCASSLAGSGTGEQYFGPGTRLTVT.

The chain has TRBV18 and TRBJ1-1; perhaps TRBD1 as D (6 bases). Germline CDR1 and CDR2: KGHSH and LQKENI. The V and J ends lost 1 base and 6 bases respectively, with 15 bases between them. This CDR3 is 15 amino acids long. The DNA of the CDR3 is TGTGCCAGCTCACCACGAAACAGGGAAGGGTCTGAAGCTTTCTTT. Protein sequence: CASSPRNREGSEAFF.

The chain is built from TRBV7-6 and TRBJ1-2, with a possible D match to TRBD1 (6 bases). Trimming pared 2 bases from V and 6 bases from J, leaving 22 bases between. The CDR3 spans 17 residues. CDR1 is SGHVS, CDR2 FNYEAQ, per germline. CDR3 sequence reads: CASSLYKGSGAVHGYTF. The CDR3 DNA is TGTGCCAGCAGCTTATACAAAGGTTCAGGGGCCGTGCATGGCTACACCTTC.

The chain uses TRBV3-1 (or the pseudogene TRBV3-2) and TRBJ1-1, with 9 bases lining up with TRBD1. Germline CDR1 LGHDT, CDR2 YNNKEL (reference sequence). V lost 4 bases, J lost 1 base, and 1 base stayed unmatched. CDR3 length: 14 residues. The DNA of the CDR3 is TGTGCCAGCAGCCTGACAGGGGGGAACACTGAAGCTTTCTTT. Encoded protein: CASSLTGGNTEAFF.